The 30 T cell receptor beta chains in this list originate from one sample, sequenced in a study of response to subunit inactivated influenza vaccine. One entry per CDR3 protein results from TCRdb running MiXCR on the RT-PCR reads. The sample includes about 160,000 distinct CDR3 sequences, approximately 11% of them seen just once. This material consisted of non-naive T cells sorted from PBMCs, taken about 40 days after vaccination. The receptors come from a man aged 45-60 years who received an inactivated influenza vaccine.

This chain links TRBV7-9 with TRBJ1-2; D not certain. Trimming stripped 5 bases from V and 7 bases from J, with 8 bases between. The CDR3 runs to 11 residues. Germline V gene lookup returns CDR1 SEHNR and CDR2 FQNEAQ (reference sequence). The CDR3 DNA follows: TGTGCCAGCAGCGCTGAGACTGGCTACACCTTC. It is translated as CASSAETGYTF.

The CDR3 nucleotides are TGTGCCAGCAGCCCGTCCTCGGGTCCCTACGAGCAGTACTTC. It encodes CASSPSSGPYEQYF. This chain uses TRBV3-1 with TRBJ2-7; no reliable D call. V was cut by 4 bases and J by 2 bases, with 12 bases left in between. The CDR3 runs to 14 residues. CDR1 LGHDT and CDR2 YNNKEL come from the germline V gene (reference sequence).

Concerning this clonotype: With a much larger clone just one base away, this may be a read error. The CDR3 end shows no conserved phenylalanine or tryptophan, and so a read error is likely. For the CDR3, the DNA is TGTGCCAGCAGGACCCAGAGACAGGGGGCTTACTACGAGCAGTACTAC. Protein: CASRTQRQGAYYEQYY. The chain carries TRBV6-2 or TRBV6-3 and TRBJ2-7; TRBD1 aligns across 10 bases. The CDR3 totals 16 residues. Trimming removed 6 bases from V and 3 bases from J; junction bases left unmatched: 11. Germline CDR1 reads MNHEY; CDR2 reads SVGEGT.

This clonotype came up a few times. This chain connects TRBV7-2 to TRBJ2-4; 8 bases are a match to TRBD2. The CDR3 runs 17 residues. Germline V gives CDR1 SGHTA, CDR2 FQGNSA. Trimming at V came to 4 bases and at J to 2 bases, leaving 10 bases not matched to a gene. CDR3 in amino acids: CASSSSGTRLSKNIQYF. The CDR3 DNA reads TGTGCCAGCAGCTCCTCCGGGACTAGGCTTTCCAAAAACATTCAGTACTTC.

The CDR3 is CASSEGSGSETQYF. The DNA for the CDR3 is TGTGCCAGCAGTGAAGGTTCTGGGTCGGAGACCCAGTACTTC. The chain recombines TRBV6-1 with TRBJ2-5, with D unresolved. The CDR3 contains 14 residues. Trimming cost V 1 base and J 5 bases, with 11 bases left between them. Germline CDR1 MNHNS, CDR2 SASEGT.

This clonotype has at least ten counts. This chain joins TRBV5-6 and TRBJ2-1, with a weak D call TRBD1 (6 bases). The CDR3 spans 15 residues. V was cut by 1 base and J by 9 bases, with 17 bases left in between. Germline values: CDR1 SGHDT, CDR2 YYEEEE. The CDR3 DNA sequence: TGTGCCAGCAGCTTGCTCTACAGGGATGGGGCTGAGCAGTTCTTC. Protein product: CASSLLYRDGAEQFF.

This clonotype was counted a few times. The chain has TRBV6-1 and TRBJ2-4; perhaps D is TRBD1 or TRBD2 (5 bases each). This CDR3 has 15 residues. Germline V CDR1 and CDR2: MNHNS, SASEGT. V lost 5 bases to trimming and J lost 2 bases, with 13 bases between them. The CDR3 sequence is CASSQGVETKNIQYF. The CDR3 DNA follows: TGTGCCAGCAGTCAGGGAGTTGAAACCAAAAACATTCAGTACTTC.

This clonotype was found a few times. The chain joins TRBV5-1 to TRBJ1-2; no definite D call. The V gene lost 2 bases and the J gene lost 8 bases, with 10 bases spanning the gap. Germline loops: CDR1 SGHRS, CDR2 YFSETQ. The CDR3 loop spans 12 amino acids. The CDR3: CASSFEGAGYTF. CDR3 coding DNA: TGCGCCAGCAGCTTTGAAGGTGCCGGCTACACCTTC.

This clonotype was found many times. The gene calls are TRBV5-6 and TRBJ2-2, with 8 bases matching TRBD2. CDR3 size: 16 residues. The V and J ends lost 0 bases and 4 bases, in that order; junction bases with no gene match: 5. Germline assignment: CDR1 SGHDT and CDR2 YYEEEE. The CDR3 loop is CASSLAGGLGTGELFF. The DNA of the CDR3 is TGTGCCAGCAGCTTGGCGGGGGGGCTCGGCACCGGGGAGCTGTTTTTT.

DNA for the CDR3: TGTGCCAGCTCACCACCGACAGAAACAGGGCTTGGCTACACCTTC. It is translated as CASSPPTETGLGYTF. The chain employs TRBV18 and TRBJ1-2, with D tentatively TRBD1 (6 bases). The germline V gene encodes CDR1 KGHSH and CDR2 LQKENI. The CDR3 spans 15 residues. Trimming took off 0 bases at V and 7 bases at J, with 15 bases between the two ends.

The chain couples TRBV7-2 to TRBJ1-6; no clear D. V was pared by 1 base and J by 7 bases, with 5 bases between. The germline gives CDR1 SGHTA, CDR2 FQGNSA. The CDR3 extends over 13 amino acids. CDR3 residues: CASSLVTNSPLHF. CDR3 sequence (DNA): TGTGCCAGCAGCTTAGTTACGAATTCACCCCTCCACTTT.

This clonotype was seen a handful of times. The V and J genes are TRBV9 and TRBJ2-7, with no clear D. The V gene lost 0 bases and the J gene lost 2 bases, with 9 bases spanning the gap. CDR1 and CDR2 from the germline V gene are SGDLS and YYNGEE. There are 14 residues in the CDR3. The CDR3: CASSVAGPPYEQYF. The CDR3 DNA follows: TGTGCCAGCAGCGTAGCCGGGCCTCCCTACGAGCAGTACTTC.

The chain is built from TRBV28 and TRBJ2-1; TRBD1 agrees at 7 bases. Germline trimming cut 8 bases from V and 7 bases from J; bases unmatched to any gene: 8. The V gene's germline CDR1 is MDHEN and CDR2 SYDVKM. The CDR3 spans 13 residues. The CDR3 protein is CASLNRGRNEQFF. Written as DNA, the CDR3 is TGTGCCAGCTTAAACAGGGGTAGGAATGAGCAGTTCTTC.

The V and J genes are TRBV12-3 or TRBV12-4 and TRBJ1-4; D not resolved. V gave up 5 bases and J gave up 5 bases, with 9 bases separating them. This CDR3 is built from 13 residues. CDR3 sequence: CASSPYSNEKLFF. In nucleotides, the CDR3 is TGTGCCAGCAGTCCCTATTCCAATGAAAAACTGTTTTTT.

This clonotype showed up many times. The rearrangement joins TRBV20-1 to TRBJ2-7; perhaps TRBD1 as D (5 bases). Per the germline V gene, CDR1 is DFQATT and CDR2 is SNEGSKA (reference sequence). V was trimmed by 1 base and J by 0 bases, leaving 10 bases between them. The CDR3 runs to 14 residues. CDR3 DNA: TGCAGTGCTAGAGGGGGCGTAGGCTCCTACGAGCAGTACTTC. This sequence encodes CSARGGVGSYEQYF.

This clonotype was observed a few times. The chain links TRBV20-1 to TRBJ2-6; 8 bases align to TRBD2. J gave up 2 bases and V 2 bases, and 11 bases lay outside the gene matches. Germline values: CDR1 DFQATT, CDR2 SNEGSKA (reference sequence). The length of the CDR3 is 18 residues. This chain's CDR3 is CSARSLGLVSTGANVLTF. The CDR3 nucleotides read TGCAGTGCTAGAAGCCTGGGACTAGTGAGCACTGGGGCCAACGTCCTGACTTTC.

The rearrangement uses TRBV25-1 and TRBJ2-1; the D gene could be TRBD1 or TRBD2 (5 bases each). CDR3 length: 15 residues. V dropped 2 bases and J dropped 5 bases, with 13 bases sitting between them. The germline V gene encodes CDR1 MGHDK and CDR2 SYGVNS. CDR3 DNA sequence: TGTGCCAGCAGTGAACCGGGACCAACTAACAATGAGCAGTTCTTC. Amino acids: CASSEPGPTNNEQFF.

J is TRBJ2-1 and V is TRBV30; 9 nucleotides match TRBD1. CDR3 size: 12 residues. V dropped 3 bases and J dropped 15; count of bases not matched to a gene: 9. Germline V gene sequence: CDR1 GTSNPN, CDR2 SVGIG (reference sequence). CDR3 amino acids: CAWSLDRGRRFF. In DNA form, the CDR3 reads TGTGCCTGGAGCCTAGACAGGGGGAGGCGGTTCTTC.

This clonotype appeared many times. The chain carries TRBV12-3 or TRBV12-4 and TRBJ1-3; D may be TRBD1 (5 bases). V lost 7 bases, J lost 4 bases, and 17 bases lay in between. The CDR3 covers 15 residues. DNA for the CDR3: TGTGCCAGCACCCCACCGCACAGGCCAGGAAACACCATATATTTT. Encoded protein: CASTPPHRPGNTIYF.

This clonotype was observed at least ten times. The chain couples TRBV7-9 to TRBJ2-3, with 12 bases lining up with TRBD2. Germline CDR1 is SEHNR and CDR2 is FQNEAQ (reference sequence). The CDR3 spans 14 residues. Trimming at V came to 6 bases and at J to 6 bases, leaving 4 bases not matched to a gene. The chain's CDR3 is CASRGGTSGDTQYF. As DNA, the CDR3 is TGTGCCAGCAGAGGAGGGACTAGCGGGGATACGCAGTATTTT.

This CDR3 is CASSPQGQGLGAYEQYF. The CDR3 region has the DNA TGTGCCAGCAGCCCTCAGGGACAGGGACTGGGGGCCTACGAGCAGTACTTC. V and J are TRBV9 and TRBJ2-7; TRBD1 matches at 9 bases. CDR1 and CDR2 (germline): SGDLS, YYNGEE. The length of the CDR3 is 17 residues. The ends lost 4 bases at V and 2 bases at J; junction bases unmatched: 13.

This clonotype was detected only a few times. V is TRBV6-5 and J is TRBJ1-4; D unclear. This CDR3 comprises 14 residues. The V and J ends lost 0 bases and 4 bases respectively, with 6 bases between them. Per germline, CDR1 MNHEY and CDR2 SVGAGI. CDR3 amino acids: CASSYSGSNEKLFF. CDR3 nucleotide sequence: TGTGCCAGCAGTTACTCGGGCAGTAATGAAAAACTGTTTTTT.

This clonotype was seen repeatedly, ten times or more. This chain joins TRBV28 and TRBJ2-7; 9 bases are shared with TRBD1. This CDR3 has 15 residues. In germline, CDR1 is MDHEN, CDR2 SYDVKM. V dropped 6 bases and J dropped 5; count of bases not matched to a gene: 11. This CDR3 is CASRSNRDRAHEQYF. The CDR3 nucleotides read TGTGCCAGCAGATCCAACCGGGACAGGGCCCACGAGCAGTACTTC.

This clonotype was counted ten times or more. The V gene is TRBV3-1, the J gene TRBJ2-7; 8 bases fit TRBD2. The length of the CDR3 is 16 residues. Germline lookup yields CDR1 LGHDT and CDR2 YNNKEL (reference sequence). V lost 0 bases to trimming and J lost 0 bases; unmatched junction nucleotides: 4. For the CDR3, the DNA is TGTGCCAGCAGCCAAGATCCTAGCGGGTCCTCCTACGAGCAGTACTTC. Its translation: CASSQDPSGSSYEQYF.

In this sample, this clonotype turned up many times. This chain links TRBV5-1 with TRBJ1-1, with 10 bases aligning to TRBD1. This CDR3 comprises 16 residues. V shed 0 bases and J 3 bases; nucleotides not matched to a gene: 5. The germline V gene has CDR1 SGHRS and CDR2 YFSETQ. The CDR3: CASSLGSGTGDTEAFF. In DNA, the CDR3 is TGCGCCAGCAGCTTGGGGAGTGGGACAGGGGACACTGAAGCTTTCTTT.

This chain links TRBV7-2 with TRBJ2-3; 14 bases are shared with TRBD2. Per germline, CDR1 SGHTA and CDR2 FQGNSA. The J segment lost 10 bases and the V segment lost 6 bases, leaving 6 bases of the junction unmatched. The CDR3 totals 14 residues. DNA of the CDR3: TGTGCCAGCAGACCGACTAGCGGGGGGGCGGCGCAGTATTTT. Translating it yields CASRPTSGGAAQYF.

In its sample, this clonotype was seen many times. The chain uses TRBV5-1 and TRBJ2-1; no clear D gene. The CDR3 covers 13 residues. Germline V lookup: CDR1 SGHRS, CDR2 YFSETQ. Trimming removed 0 bases from V and 7 bases from J, with 8 bases in between. CDR3: CASSLAERNEQFF. The CDR3 coding sequence is TGCGCCAGCAGCTTGGCCGAAAGAAATGAGCAGTTCTTC.

J is TRBJ1-1 and V is TRBV5-1; unclear D gene. Germline loops: CDR1 SGHRS, CDR2 YFSETQ. This CDR3 spans 14 amino acids. V shed 4 bases and J shed 4 bases, with 14 bases lying between them. CDR3 sequence reads: CASSDLSTSTEAFF. The CDR3 bases are TGCGCCAGCAGCGATTTGAGTACCAGCACTGAAGCTTTCTTT. Full variable domain (missing parts from reference TRBV5-1 and TRBJ1-1): KAGVTQTPRYLIKTRGQQVTLSCSPISGHRSVSWYQQTPGQGLQFLFEYFSETQRNKGNFPGRFSGRQFSNSRSEMNVSTLELGDSALYLCASSDLSTSTEAFFGQGTRLTVV.

This clonotype was counted at least ten times. V is TRBV5-1 and J is TRBJ2-2; 8 bases match TRBD2. CDR3 size: 15 residues. The V gene's germline CDR1 is SGHRS and CDR2 YFSETQ. V gave up 4 bases and J gave up 1 base; unmatched junction bases: 3. CDR3 region: CASSTGGLNTGELFF. The CDR3 DNA reads as TGCGCCAGCAGCACGGGGGGGCTGAACACCGGGGAGCTGTTTTTT.

The gene calls are TRBV4-2 and TRBJ2-7; 8 bases agree with TRBD1. V lost 5 bases to trimming and J lost 1 base; unmatched junction nucleotides: 7. CDR1 is LGHNA, CDR2 YNFKEQ, per germline. The CDR3 length is 15 residues. CDR3 in amino acids: CASSSPGQGSYEQYF. The CDR3 DNA sequence: TGTGCCAGCAGCTCCCCCGGACAGGGTTCCTACGAGCAGTACTTC.